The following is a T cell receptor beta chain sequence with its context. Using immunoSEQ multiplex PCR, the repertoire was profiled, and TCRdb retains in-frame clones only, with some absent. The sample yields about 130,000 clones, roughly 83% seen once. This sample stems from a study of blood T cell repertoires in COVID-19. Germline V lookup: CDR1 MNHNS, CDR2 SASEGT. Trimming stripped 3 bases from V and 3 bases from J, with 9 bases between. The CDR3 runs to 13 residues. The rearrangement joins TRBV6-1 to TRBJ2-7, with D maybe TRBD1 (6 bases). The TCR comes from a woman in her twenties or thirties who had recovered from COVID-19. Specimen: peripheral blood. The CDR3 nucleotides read TGTGCCAGCAGTGATGGCAGGGGCTACGAGCAGTACTTC. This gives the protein CASSDGRGYEQYF.